The 26 T cell receptor beta chains below were found in one sample sequenced in a study of blood T cells in healthy people across ages (dated by TCRdb to 2014 to 2015). Receptor libraries were prepared by 5' RACE. The instrument was an Illumina HiSeq 2500. The second PCR ran for roughly 6 to 11 cycles and used a J-beta primer mix along with a sample-barcoded 5' primer. The raw public data were reprocessed by TCRdb itself: fastp quality trimming at Q25, MiXCR clonotype calling, in-frame beta chains only. Each record represents a unique CDR3 protein, reported with the most common genes and DNA among its rows. Recorded for this sample are 660,000 or so distinct CDR3 sequences; roughly three fifths of them occurred a single time. The top ten clones comprise 30% to 40% of the sample. The sequenced sample was blood. The origin of the receptors is a man in his sixties in good health.

J is TRBJ2-4 and V is TRBV5-1, with D possibly matching TRBD2 (7 bases). In germline, CDR1 is SGHRS, CDR2 YFSETQ. V lost 2 bases, J lost 8 bases, and 14 bases lay in between. This CDR3 is 14 amino acids long. CDR3 in DNA: TGCGCCAGCAGCTTTGGGGGGGCTACGGACATTCAGTACTTC. Its translation is CASSFGGATDIQYF.

This sequence joins TRBV20-1 and TRBJ1-2, with no clear D. The germline gives CDR1 DFQATT, CDR2 SNEGSKA (reference sequence). The CDR3 extends over 13 amino acids. V was clipped by 6 bases and J by 2 bases, with 13 bases between them. CDR3 DNA sequence: TGCAGTGCCCGCCGGGCGGGGAACTATGGCTACACCTTC. Protein: CSARRAGNYGYTF.

V usage is TRBV5-6 and J usage is TRBJ1-2; D is unresolved. The CDR3 has 17 residues. V gave up 4 bases and J gave up 0 bases, with 19 bases separating them. Germline-derived CDR1 and CDR2 are SGHDT and YYEEEE. The CDR3 DNA reads as TGTGCCAGCAGCCCACGGTACGACGAATACGCTAACTATGGCTACACCTTC. It codes for CASSPRYDEYANYGYTF.

The chain carries TRBV6-5 and TRBJ2-7; D tentatively reads TRBD1 or TRBD2 (5 bases each). Germline CDR1 MNHEY, CDR2 SVGAGI. With 2 bases removed from V and 2 bases from J, the gap between germline ends came to 22 bases. This CDR3 is built from 18 residues. The CDR3 reads CASSYGKRTIGTPYEQYF. For the CDR3, the DNA is TGTGCCAGCAGTTACGGGAAGCGAACTATCGGGACCCCCTACGAGCAGTACTTC.

J is TRBJ2-1 and V is TRBV5-1; D is perhaps TRBD2 (7 bases). The CDR3 loop spans 16 amino acids. V was shortened by 0 bases and J by 8 bases, with 18 bases between the two germline ends. CDR1 SGHRS and CDR2 YFSETQ come from the germline V gene. The CDR3 nucleotides are TGCGCCAGCAGCTTGGCCGAGGGGGGGGGCCGGGATGAGCAGTTCTTC. This codes for CASSLAEGGGRDEQFF.

This chain uses TRBV2 with TRBJ2-5; D might be TRBD1 or TRBD2, each matching 6 bases. V was shortened by 8 bases and J by 4 bases, with 17 bases between the two germline ends. The V gene's germline CDR1 is SNHLY and CDR2 FYNNEI. The CDR3 totals 14 residues. The CDR3: CASYPMGGRETQYF. In nucleotides, the CDR3 is TGTGCCAGCTACCCGATGGGGGGCCGAGAGACCCAGTACTTC.

This clonotype was observed a few times. This chain connects TRBV10-3 to TRBJ1-6; 7 nucleotides agree with TRBD1. The CDR3 consists of 15 residues. The junction had 10 bases not matched to a gene; V was cut back by 6 bases and J by 8 bases. Germline lookup yields CDR1 ENHRY and CDR2 SYGVKD. CDR3 in amino acids: CAISQTGEPHSPLHF. CDR3 DNA: TGTGCCATCAGCCAAACAGGGGAGCCCCATTCACCCCTCCACTTT.

The rearrangement uses TRBV5-1 and TRBJ2-5, with a tentative D call TRBD2 (5 bases). The DNA end is a closer match to TRBJ2-7, so the J assignment may be wrong. The germline V gene has CDR1 SGHRS and CDR2 YFSETQ. CDR3 length: 11 residues. CDR3 loop: CASSEGCEQYF. The CDR3 DNA reads TGCGCCAGCAGTGAGGGCTGCGAGCAGTACTTC.

V and J are TRBV4-1 and TRBJ2-7, with D unclear. The CDR3 spans 14 residues. The V end was cut by 0 bases, the J end by 2 bases, with 8 bases between. The V gene's germline CDR1 is MGHRA and CDR2 YSYEKL. DNA for the CDR3: TGCGCCAGCAGCCAAGAGTGGCTAGCCTACGAGCAGTACTTC. This sequence encodes CASSQEWLAYEQYF.

As DNA, the CDR3 is TGTGCCATCAGTCAAGGGGGGGCCTACGAGCAGTACTTC. Its translation is CAISQGGAYEQYF. V and J are TRBV10-3 and TRBJ2-7; maybe TRBD2 (7 bases). Germline CDR1 and CDR2: ENHRY and SYGVKD. The CDR3 length is 13 residues. V lost 5 bases and J lost 2, with 10 bases in between.

The rearrangement links TRBV9 to TRBJ2-1; either TRBD1 or TRBD2 may fit D (7 bases each). CDR1 is SGDLS, CDR2 YYNGEE, per germline. Deletions cut 0 bases from V and 8 bases from J, with 18 bases between. CDR3 length: 16 residues. CDR3 in DNA: TGTGCCAGCAGCGTAGTAGGCAGGGGGGGTACGGATGAGCAGTTCTTC. It specifies CASSVVGRGGTDEQFF.

This clonotype is a singleton in its sample. The chain couples TRBV20-1 to TRBJ1-2; no clear D gene. CDR1 and CDR2 from the germline V gene are DFQATT and SNEGSKA (reference sequence). The CDR3 has 13 residues. The V gene lost 2 bases and the J gene lost 4 bases, with 11 bases spanning the gap. The CDR3 coding sequence is TGCAGTGCTAGAACCGGGCGGGTCTATGGCTACACCTTC. Translating gives CSARTGRVYGYTF.

This clonotype was recorded many times. The chain has TRBV9 and TRBJ2-1, with a weak D call TRBD1 (5 bases). Germline CDR1 reads SGDLS; CDR2 reads YYNGEE. The CDR3 contains 14 residues. V lost 0 bases and J 7 bases, leaving 11 bases between the germline ends. The CDR3 sequence: CASSVDWGVNEQFF. The CDR3 DNA follows: TGTGCCAGCAGCGTAGATTGGGGCGTGAATGAGCAGTTCTTC.

This chain's CDR3 is CASSLNRLAYNEQFF. CDR3 DNA sequence: TGTGCCAGCAGCTTAAACAGACTTGCCTACAATGAGCAGTTCTTC. This rearrangement joins TRBV7-2 to TRBJ2-1; D is unresolved. The CDR3 extends over 15 amino acids. The V gene lost 2 bases and the J gene lost 2 bases, with 10 bases spanning the gap. Per the germline V gene, CDR1 is SGHTA and CDR2 is FQGNSA. Together with reference TRBV7-2 and TRBJ2-1, the CDR3 gives the full variable domain: GAGVSQSPSNKVTEKGKDVELRCDPISGHTALYWYRQSLGQGLEFLIYFQGNSAPDKSGLPSDRFSAERTGGSVSTLTIQRTQQEDSAVYLCASSLNRLAYNEQFFGPGTRLTVL.

The chain joins TRBV7-8 to TRBJ2-7; D possibly uses TRBD1 or TRBD2 (6 bases each). This CDR3 comprises 14 residues. V gave up 1 base and J gave up 3 bases, with 10 bases separating them. The germline gives CDR1 SGHVS, CDR2 FQNEAQ. The CDR3: CASSLGGAGYEQYF. CDR3 DNA: TGTGCCAGCAGCTTAGGGGGGGCCGGCTACGAGCAGTACTTC.

V and J are TRBV28 and TRBJ2-7; possible D gene TRBD2, 6 bases. The DNA end is a closer match to TRBJ2-5, so the J assignment may be wrong. Germline V gives CDR1 MDHEN, CDR2 SYDVKM. The CDR3 consists of 14 residues. The CDR3 region has the DNA TGTGCCAGCAGTTTAGATGCCGCGGGGGAGACCCAGTACTTC. The encoded protein is CASSLDAAGETQYF.

The V gene is TRBV7-2, the J gene TRBJ1-2, with a weak D call TRBD1 (6 bases). Per germline, CDR1 SGHTA and CDR2 FQGNSA. The CDR3 covers 15 residues. Trimming removed 3 bases from V and 8 bases from J, with 19 bases in between. The CDR3 spells CASSFRLTGLRGYTF. In nucleotides, the CDR3 is TGTGCCAGCAGCTTTCGACTAACAGGGCTTAGAGGCTACACCTTC.

This clonotype was detected only a few times. The genes are TRBV10-3 and TRBJ2-1; 11 bases agree with TRBD1. The V gene end was trimmed by 6 bases and the J gene end by 6 bases; junction bases not matched to a gene: 4. CDR1 and CDR2 (germline): ENHRY, SYGVKD. The CDR3 extends over 14 amino acids. The DNA of the CDR3 is TGTGCCATCAGGGAGGACAGGGGGCCCAATGAGCAGTTCTTC. Amino acid sequence: CAIREDRGPNEQFF.

This clonotype was observed a few times. The V gene is TRBV29-1, the J gene TRBJ2-1; 13 bases align to TRBD2. With 5 bases clipped from V and 5 bases from J, the junction kept 9 bases outside the gene matches. The germline gives CDR1 SQVTM, CDR2 ANQGSEA. CDR3 size: 16 residues. CDR3 nucleotides: TGCAGCGTTTCACGTGGGACTAGCGGGGCCAACAATGAGCAGTTCTTC. This codes for CSVSRGTSGANNEQFF.

V and J are TRBV4-1 and TRBJ1-2; 12 nucleotides match TRBD1. CDR1 is MGHRA, CDR2 YSYEKL, per germline. V was pared by 0 bases and J by 5 bases, with 13 bases of the junction left unmatched. The CDR3 is 19 residues long. The CDR3 nucleotides are TGCGCCAGCAGCCAAGATGGGGGACAGGGGGCGCTGAGTCGGTATGGCTACACCTTC. Residues: CASSQDGGQGALSRYGYTF.

The chain employs TRBV7-2 and TRBJ2-1; TRBD2 matches at 7 bases. The CDR3 contains 15 residues. The ends lost 5 bases at V and 2 bases at J; junction bases unmatched: 6. The germline gives CDR1 SGHTA, CDR2 FQGNSA. The CDR3 sequence is CASSGSSGTYNEQFF. The CDR3 DNA sequence: TGTGCCAGCAGCGGCTCTAGCGGAACCTACAATGAGCAGTTCTTC.

The rearrangement joins TRBV5-4 to TRBJ2-7; perhaps D is TRBD1 or TRBD2 (6 bases each). Trimming took 4 bases from V and 2 from J, leaving 19 bases between them. There are 16 residues in the CDR3. Looked up from germline, CDR1 is SGHNT and CDR2 is YYREEE (reference sequence). The DNA for the CDR3 is TGTGCCAGCAGCCTTCCTAGGGGGGATCCACCCTACGAGCAGTACTTC. Amino acids: CASSLPRGDPPYEQYF. The full variable domain, with the rest looked up from reference TRBV5-4 and TRBJ2-7, is ETGVTQSPTHLIKTRGQQVTLRCSSQSGHNTVSWYQQALGQGPQFIFQYYREEENGRGNFPPRFSGLQFPNYSSELNVNALELDDSALYLCASSLPRGDPPYEQYFGPGTRLTVT.

The rearrangement links TRBV6-5 to TRBJ1-1; D perhaps matches TRBD1 (6 bases). V was shortened by 0 bases and J by 4 bases, with 9 bases between the two germline ends. CDR1 and CDR2 (germline): MNHEY, SVGAGI. The CDR3 is made up of 14 amino acids. CDR3 amino acids: CASSYSRTATEAFF. For the CDR3, the DNA is TGTGCCAGCAGTTACTCGAGGACAGCCACTGAAGCTTTCTTT.

The chain is built from TRBV5-1 and TRBJ1-1; 8 positions match TRBD1. J was trimmed by 3 bases and V by 3 bases; bases with no gene match: 4. The CDR3 runs to 14 residues. Germline CDR1 SGHRS, CDR2 YFSETQ. The CDR3 DNA reads as TGCGCCAGCAGCTATGCGACAGGGGACACTGAAGCTTTCTTT. This encodes CASSYATGDTEAFF. The full variable domain, its missing parts supplied by reference TRBV5-1 and TRBJ1-1, is KAGVTQTPRYLIKTRGQQVTLSCSPISGHRSVSWYQQTPGQGLQFLFEYFSETQRNKGNFPGRFSGRQFSNSRSEMNVSTLELGDSALYLCASSYATGDTEAFFGQGTRLTVV.

This chain uses TRBV7-6 with TRBJ2-1, with D unresolved. Germline V gives CDR1 SGHVS, CDR2 FNYEAQ. The germline V and J ends were trimmed by 7 bases and 0 bases, with 13 bases remaining between them. The CDR3 is made up of 15 amino acids. In nucleotides, the CDR3 is TGTGCCAGCACGGAAGACCCGAGCTCCTACAATGAGCAGTTCTTC. Translating gives CASTEDPSSYNEQFF.

The genes are TRBV5-1 and TRBJ2-3; 10 bases are shared with TRBD2. Germline loops: CDR1 SGHRS, CDR2 YFSETQ. The length of the CDR3 is 15 residues. V lost 2 bases, J lost 5 bases, and 5 bases stayed unmatched. In DNA, the CDR3 is TGCGCCAGCAGCTTCCTAGCGGGGGCGGTAGATACGCAGTATTTT. Translated, it gives CASSFLAGAVDTQYF.